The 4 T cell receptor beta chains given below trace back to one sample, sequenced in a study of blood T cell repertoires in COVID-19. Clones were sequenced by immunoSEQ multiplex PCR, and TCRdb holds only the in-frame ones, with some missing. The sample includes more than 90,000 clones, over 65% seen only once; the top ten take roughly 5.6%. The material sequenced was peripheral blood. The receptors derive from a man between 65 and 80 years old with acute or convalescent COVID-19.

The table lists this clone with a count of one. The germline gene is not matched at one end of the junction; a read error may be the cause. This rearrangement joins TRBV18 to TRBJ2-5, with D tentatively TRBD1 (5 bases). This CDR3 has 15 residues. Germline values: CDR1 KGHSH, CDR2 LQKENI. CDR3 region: CASSPPDRYQETQYF. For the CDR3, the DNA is TGTGCCAGCTCACCACCCGACAGATACCAGGAGACCCAGTACTTC.

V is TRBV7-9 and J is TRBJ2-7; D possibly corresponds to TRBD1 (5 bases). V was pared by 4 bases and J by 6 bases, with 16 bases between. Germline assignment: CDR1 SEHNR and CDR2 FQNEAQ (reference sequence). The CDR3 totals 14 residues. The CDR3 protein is CASSSRGFGSEQYF. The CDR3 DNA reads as TGTGCCAGCAGCTCAAGGGGTTTCGGTTCCGAGCAGTACTTC.

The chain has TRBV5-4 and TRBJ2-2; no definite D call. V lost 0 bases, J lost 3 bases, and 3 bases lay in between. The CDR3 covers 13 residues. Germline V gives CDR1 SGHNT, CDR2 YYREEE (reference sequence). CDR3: CASSLVDTGELFF. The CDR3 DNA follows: TGTGCCAGCAGCTTGGTCGACACCGGGGAGCTGTTTTTT.

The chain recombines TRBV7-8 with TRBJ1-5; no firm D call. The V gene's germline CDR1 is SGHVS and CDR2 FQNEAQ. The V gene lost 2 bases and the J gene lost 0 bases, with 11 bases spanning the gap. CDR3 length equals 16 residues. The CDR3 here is CASSLWGDYSNQPQHF. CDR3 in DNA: TGTGCCAGCAGCTTATGGGGAGACTATAGCAATCAGCCCCAGCATTTT.